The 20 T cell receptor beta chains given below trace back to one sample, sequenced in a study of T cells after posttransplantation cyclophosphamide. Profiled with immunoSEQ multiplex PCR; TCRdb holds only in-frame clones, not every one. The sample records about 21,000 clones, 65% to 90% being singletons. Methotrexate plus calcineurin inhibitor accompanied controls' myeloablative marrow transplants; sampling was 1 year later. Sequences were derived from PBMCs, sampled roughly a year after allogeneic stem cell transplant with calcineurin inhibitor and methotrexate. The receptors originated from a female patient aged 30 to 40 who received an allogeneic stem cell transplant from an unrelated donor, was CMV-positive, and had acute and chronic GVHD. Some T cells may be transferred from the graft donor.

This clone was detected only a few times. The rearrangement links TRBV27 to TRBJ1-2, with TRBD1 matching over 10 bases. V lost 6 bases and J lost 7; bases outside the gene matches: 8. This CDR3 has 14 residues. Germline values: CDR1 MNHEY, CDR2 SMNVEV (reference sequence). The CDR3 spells CASREGQGIGGYTF. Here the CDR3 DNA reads TGTGCCAGCAGGGAGGGACAGGGGATAGGTGGCTACACCTTC.

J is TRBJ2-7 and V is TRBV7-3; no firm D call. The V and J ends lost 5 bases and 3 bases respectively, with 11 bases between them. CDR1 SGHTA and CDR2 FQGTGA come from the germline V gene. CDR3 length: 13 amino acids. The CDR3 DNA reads TGTGCCAGCAGCCCCGAAACACACTACGAGCAGTACTTC. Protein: CASSPETHYEQYF.

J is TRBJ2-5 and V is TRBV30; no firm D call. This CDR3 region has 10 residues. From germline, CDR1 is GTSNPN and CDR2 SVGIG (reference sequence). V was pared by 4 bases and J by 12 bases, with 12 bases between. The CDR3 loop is CAWTYSKEYF. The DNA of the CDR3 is TGTGCCTGGACCTACAGCAAGGAGTACTTC.

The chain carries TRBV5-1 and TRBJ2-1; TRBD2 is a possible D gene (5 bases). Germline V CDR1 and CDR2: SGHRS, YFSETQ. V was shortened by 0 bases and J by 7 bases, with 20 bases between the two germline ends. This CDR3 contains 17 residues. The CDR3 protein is CASSLAVGGLASNEQFF. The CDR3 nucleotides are TGCGCCAGCAGCTTGGCCGTAGGAGGTTTGGCTTCGAATGAGCAGTTCTTC. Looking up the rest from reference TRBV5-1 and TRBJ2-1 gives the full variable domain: KAGVTQTPRYLIKTRGQQVTLSCSPISGHRSVSWYQQTPGQGLQFLFEYFSETQRNKGNFPGRFSGRQFSNSRSEMNVSTLELGDSALYLCASSLAVGGLASNEQFFGPGTRLTVL.

CDR3 sequence reads: CASSDVTGELFF. As DNA, the CDR3 is TGTGCCAGCAGCGATGTAACCGGGGAGCTGTTTTTT. The rearrangement links TRBV9 to TRBJ2-2, with no clear D. This CDR3 contains 12 residues. V was trimmed by 3 bases and J by 5 bases, leaving 5 bases between them. Germline assignment: CDR1 SGDLS and CDR2 YYNGEE.

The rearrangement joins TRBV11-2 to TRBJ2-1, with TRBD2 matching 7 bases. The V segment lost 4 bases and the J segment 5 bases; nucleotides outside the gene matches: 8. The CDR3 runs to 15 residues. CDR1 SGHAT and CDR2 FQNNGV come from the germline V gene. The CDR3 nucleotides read TGTGCCAGCAGCTCGCCGGGACTATCCCACAATGAGCAGTTCTTC. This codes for CASSSPGLSHNEQFF.

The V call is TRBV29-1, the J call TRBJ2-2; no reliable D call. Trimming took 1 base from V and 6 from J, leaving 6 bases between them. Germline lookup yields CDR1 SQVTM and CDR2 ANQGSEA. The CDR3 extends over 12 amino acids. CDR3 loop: CSVEVVAGELFF. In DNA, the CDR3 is TGCAGCGTTGAAGTCGTTGCCGGGGAGCTGTTTTTT.

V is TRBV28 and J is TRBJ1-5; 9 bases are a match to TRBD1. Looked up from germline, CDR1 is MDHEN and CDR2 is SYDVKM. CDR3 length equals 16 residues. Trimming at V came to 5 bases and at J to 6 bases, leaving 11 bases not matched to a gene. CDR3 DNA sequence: TGTGCCAGCAGTCTCACTGCCGGGACAGGGTTTCAGCCCCAGCATTTT. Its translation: CASSLTAGTGFQPQHF.

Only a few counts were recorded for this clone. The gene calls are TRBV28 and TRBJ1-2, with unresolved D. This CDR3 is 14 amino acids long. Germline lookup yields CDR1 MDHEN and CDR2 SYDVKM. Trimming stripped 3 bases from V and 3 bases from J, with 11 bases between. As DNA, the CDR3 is TGTGCCAGCAGTTTGGTCTCCTACGACTATGGCTACACCTTC. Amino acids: CASSLVSYDYGYTF.

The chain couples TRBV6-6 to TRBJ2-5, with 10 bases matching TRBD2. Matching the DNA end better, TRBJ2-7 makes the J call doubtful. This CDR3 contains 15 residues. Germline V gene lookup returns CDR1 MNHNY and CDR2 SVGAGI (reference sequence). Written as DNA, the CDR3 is TGTGCCAGCGGGACTAGCGAGAGGAGCTCCTACGAGCAGTACTTC. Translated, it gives CASGTSERSSYEQYF.

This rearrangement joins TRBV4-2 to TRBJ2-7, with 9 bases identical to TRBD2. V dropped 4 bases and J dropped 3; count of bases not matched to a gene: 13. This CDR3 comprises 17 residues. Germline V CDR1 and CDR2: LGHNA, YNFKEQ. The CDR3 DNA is TGTGCCAGCAGCCGCAAGGTGACCGGGACTAGCAGCTACGAGCAGTACTTC. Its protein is CASSRKVTGTSSYEQYF.

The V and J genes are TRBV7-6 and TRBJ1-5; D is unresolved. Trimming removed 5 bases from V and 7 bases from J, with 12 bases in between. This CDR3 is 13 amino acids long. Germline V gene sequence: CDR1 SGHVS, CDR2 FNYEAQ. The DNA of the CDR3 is TGTGCCAGCAGCCGCCTTCCCTACCAGCCCCAGCATTTT. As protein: CASSRLPYQPQHF.

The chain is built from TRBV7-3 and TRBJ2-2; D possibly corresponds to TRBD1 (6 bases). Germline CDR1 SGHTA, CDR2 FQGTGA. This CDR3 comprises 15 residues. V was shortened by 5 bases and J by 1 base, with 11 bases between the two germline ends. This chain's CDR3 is CASSQQQGNTGELFF. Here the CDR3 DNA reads TGTGCCAGCAGCCAGCAACAGGGGAACACCGGGGAGCTGTTTTTT.

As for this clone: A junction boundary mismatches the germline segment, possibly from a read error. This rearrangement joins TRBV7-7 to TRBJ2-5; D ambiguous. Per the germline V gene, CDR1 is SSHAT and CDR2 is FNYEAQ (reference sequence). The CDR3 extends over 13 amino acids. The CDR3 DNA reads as TGTGCTAGCAGCCGATGGCAGGCGGAGACCCAGTACTTC. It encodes CASSRWQAETQYF.

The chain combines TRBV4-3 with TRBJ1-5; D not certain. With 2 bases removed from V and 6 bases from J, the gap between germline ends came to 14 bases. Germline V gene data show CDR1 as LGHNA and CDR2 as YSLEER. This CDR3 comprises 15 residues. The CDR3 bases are TGCGCCAGCAGCCAATATCTGGGCCTAAGTCAGCCCCAGCATTTT. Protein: CASSQYLGLSQPQHF.

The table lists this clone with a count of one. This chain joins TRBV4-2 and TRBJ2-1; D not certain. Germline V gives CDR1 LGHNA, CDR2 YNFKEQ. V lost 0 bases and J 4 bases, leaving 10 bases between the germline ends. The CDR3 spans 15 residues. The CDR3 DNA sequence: TGTGCCAGCAGCCAAGAGTCCCCCAGATACAATGAGCAGTTCTTC. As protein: CASSQESPRYNEQFF.

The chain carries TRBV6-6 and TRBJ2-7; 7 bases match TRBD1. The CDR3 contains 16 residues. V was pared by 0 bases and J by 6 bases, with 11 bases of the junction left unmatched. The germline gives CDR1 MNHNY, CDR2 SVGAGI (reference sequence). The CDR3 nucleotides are TGTGCCAGCAGTTACTCGAGTTGGACAGGTTCGCTCGAGCAGTACTTC. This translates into CASSYSSWTGSLEQYF.

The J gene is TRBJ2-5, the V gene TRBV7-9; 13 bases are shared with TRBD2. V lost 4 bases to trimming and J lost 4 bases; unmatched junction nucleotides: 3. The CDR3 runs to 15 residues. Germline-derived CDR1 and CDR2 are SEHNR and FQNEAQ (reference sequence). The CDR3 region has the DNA TGTGCCAGCAGCTCTACTAGCGGGAGGGTAGAGACCCAGTACTTC. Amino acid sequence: CASSSTSGRVETQYF.

The CDR3 is CASSLSGLTDTQYF. In nucleotides, the CDR3 is TGTGCCAGCTCACTTAGCGGACTAACAGATACGCAGTATTTT. The V gene is TRBV18, the J gene TRBJ2-3, with TRBD2 as a possible D gene (6 bases). V was pared by 4 bases and J by 3 bases, with 11 bases between. CDR1 KGHSH and CDR2 LQKENI come from the germline V gene. The CDR3 has 14 residues.

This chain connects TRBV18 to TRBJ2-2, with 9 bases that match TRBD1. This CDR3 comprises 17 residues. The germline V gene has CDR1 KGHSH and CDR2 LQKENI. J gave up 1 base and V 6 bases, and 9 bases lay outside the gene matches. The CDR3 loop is CASSHTGGAWNTGELFF. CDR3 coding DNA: TGTGCCAGCTCCCATACAGGGGGCGCATGGAACACCGGGGAGCTGTTTTTT.